This T cell receptor (beta chain) is drawn from a study of shared clonotypes between healthy human individuals. Across the study: CD4 naive and CD4 memory each took three plates per donor, while CD8 naive took two and CD8 memory one.

Sequenced by immunoSEQ multiplex PCR; TCRdb stores in-frame clones only, minus some. Found here are over 2 million clones, 85% to 95% of them singletons; the top ten hold around 0.35%. Trimming stripped 1 base from V and 4 bases from J, with 14 bases between. The CDR3 totals 15 residues. CDR1 is SGHRS and CDR2 is YFSETQ in the germline V gene. This clone occurred once. This chain connects TRBV5-1 to TRBJ1-2; TRBD1 is a possible D gene (6 bases). The sequence was obtained from a man aged 18 to 29 in good health. Some clones in this sample may be carry-over from other donors' samples. Sequencing was performed on naive CD4+ T cells from PBMCs. As to subset: CD45RA+ positively selected. Here the CDR3 DNA reads TGCGCCAGCAGCTTGCAACCGGGGGCGCGCTATGGCTACACCTTC. Its protein product is CASSLQPGARYGYTF.